Below, 22 T cell receptor beta chains from the same sample are listed, as sequenced in a study of blood T cell repertoires in COVID-19. The table came from immunoSEQ multiplex PCR; TCRdb's copy has only in-frame clones and leaves some out. The sample lists about 36,000 clones; around four fifths were seen once. Sequenced material: peripheral blood. All receptors derive from a human donor in a cohort sampled during active or convalescent COVID-19. The donor label of this sample is uncertain.

V and J are TRBV11-2 and TRBJ2-2, with D perhaps matching TRBD2 (5 bases). There are 13 residues in the CDR3. Trimming left V 1 base short and J 12 bases short, with 12 bases between. Germline V gene lookup returns CDR1 SGHAT and CDR2 FQNNGV. The CDR3 DNA reads TGTGCCAGCAGCTTAGTGGAGGACTTACAGCTGTTTTTT. Amino acid sequence: CASSLVEDLQLFF. Supplemented by reference TRBV11-2 and TRBJ2-2, the full variable domain reads EAGVAQSPRYKIIEKRQSVAFWCNPISGHATLYWYQQILGQGPKLLIQFQNNGVVDDSQLPKDRFSAERLKGVDSTLKIQPAKLEDSAVYLCASSLVEDLQLFFGEGSRLTVL.

The chain joins TRBV19 to TRBJ1-1; D perhaps matches TRBD1 (5 bases). V lost 7 bases to trimming and J lost 0 bases, with 12 bases between them. The CDR3 totals 14 residues. In germline, CDR1 is LNHDA, CDR2 SQIVND (reference sequence). CDR3 residues: CASIGRGLNTEAFF. The CDR3 region has the DNA TGTGCCAGTATCGGACGGGGGTTGAACACTGAAGCTTTCTTT.

The CDR3 nucleotides read TGTGCCAGCAGCTTAGGTACTTTGTCGAGAGGCTACACCTTC. Translation: CASSLGTLSRGYTF. The chain has TRBV11-2 and TRBJ1-2, with D uncertain. The CDR3 is made up of 14 amino acids. With 1 base removed from V and 8 bases from J, the gap between germline ends came to 14 bases. CDR1 SGHAT and CDR2 FQNNGV come from the germline V gene.

The chain links TRBV3-1 (or the pseudogene TRBV3-2) to TRBJ2-1; perhaps TRBD2 as D (6 bases). Trimming took 7 bases from V and 4 from J, leaving 14 bases between them. Looked up from germline, CDR1 is LGHDT and CDR2 is YNNKEL (reference sequence). There are 14 residues in the CDR3. The CDR3 coding sequence is TGTGCCAGCACCCTCCGGGGGAGTTACAATGAGCAGTTCTTC. This encodes CASTLRGSYNEQFF.

The chain carries TRBV5-5 and TRBJ1-4; a weak D match, TRBD1 (5 bases). This CDR3 spans 14 amino acids. Looked up from germline, CDR1 is SGHKS and CDR2 is YYEKEE (reference sequence). V lost 0 bases, J lost 5 bases, and 8 bases lay in between. The CDR3 spells CASSLGGPNEKLFF. CDR3 DNA: TGTGCCAGCAGCTTGGGGGGCCCAAATGAAAAACTGTTTTTT.

This chain uses TRBV6-5 with TRBJ2-7; tentative D call: TRBD2 (6 bases). The CDR3 extends over 15 amino acids. Germline V lookup: CDR1 MNHEY, CDR2 SVGAGI. V was pared by 2 bases and J by 4 bases, with 15 bases between. This CDR3 is CASSYLAGSSYEQYF. The CDR3 bases are TGTGCCAGCAGTTACCTGGCGGGGTCGTCTTACGAGCAGTACTTC.

This clone was observed a few times. The CDR3 DNA is TGTGCCAGCAGCCCGCTAGCGGGAGGGCCGCTTGAGCAGTTCTTC. Its protein product is CASSPLAGGPLEQFF. The gene calls are TRBV9 and TRBJ2-1; 12 nucleotides line up with TRBD2. The CDR3 is 15 residues long. V dropped 4 bases and J dropped 9; count of bases not matched to a gene: 8. From germline, CDR1 is SGDLS and CDR2 YYNGEE.

This chain uses TRBV2 with TRBJ2-7, with D unresolved. CDR3 size: 14 residues. Germline lookup yields CDR1 SNHLY and CDR2 FYNNEI. V was cut by 4 bases and J by 4 bases, with 14 bases left in between. The CDR3 DNA is TGTGCCAGCAGTGCCCGAGTAGAATCTTACGAGCAGTACTTC. This translates into CASSARVESYEQYF.

This chain joins TRBV4-2 and TRBJ2-7; 7 nucleotides line up with TRBD1. The junction had 4 bases not matched to a gene; V was cut back by 2 bases and J by 3 bases. Germline CDR1 is LGHNA and CDR2 is YNFKEQ. The CDR3 spans 14 residues. The CDR3 coding sequence is TGTGCCAGCAGCCAAATAAGGGGGCGCTACGAGCAGTACTTC. It translates to CASSQIRGRYEQYF.

The gene calls are TRBV12-3 or TRBV12-4 and TRBJ1-2; no definite D call. This CDR3 contains 13 residues. V was trimmed by 2 bases and J by 4 bases, leaving 8 bases between them. For the CDR3, the DNA is TGTGCCAGCAGTTTATTCAGTTCCTATGGCTACACCTTC. Its translation: CASSLFSSYGYTF.

This clone was seen ten or more times. V is TRBV19 and J is TRBJ2-7, with TRBD2 matching over 11 bases. Germline trimming cut 4 bases from V and 4 bases from J; bases unmatched to any gene: 6. In germline, CDR1 is LNHDA, CDR2 SQIVND (reference sequence). The CDR3 extends over 15 amino acids. The CDR3 loop is CASSRIAGGPYEQYF. The CDR3 nucleotides are TGTGCCAGTAGTAGGATAGCGGGAGGGCCTTACGAGCAGTACTTC.

This chain links TRBV5-4 with TRBJ1-5; TRBD1 agrees at 12 bases. Looked up from germline, CDR1 is SGHNT and CDR2 is YYREEE (reference sequence). The V gene end was trimmed by 3 bases and the J gene end by 3 bases; junction bases not matched to a gene: 7. The CDR3 contains 17 residues. In DNA form, the CDR3 reads TGTGCCAGCAGCTCCGGGACAGGGGGCGGGGTCAATCAGCCCCAGCATTTT. Its protein is CASSSGTGGGVNQPQHF.

The chain employs TRBV7-9 and TRBJ1-3, with 11 positions matching TRBD1. Trimming took 3 bases from V and 4 from J; bases not matched to a gene: 5. In germline, CDR1 is SEHNR, CDR2 FQNEAQ (reference sequence). The CDR3 is 16 residues long. The CDR3 loop reads CASSFGQGAKGNTIYF. The CDR3 nucleotides are TGTGCCAGCAGCTTCGGACAGGGGGCGAAGGGAAACACCATATATTTT.

The count of this clone is one. This chain uses TRBV30 with TRBJ1-2; D is undetermined. The CDR3 covers 12 residues. CDR1 is GTSNPN and CDR2 is SVGIG in the germline V gene (reference sequence). Trimming pared 2 bases from V and 7 bases from J, leaving 11 bases between. As DNA, the CDR3 is TGTGCCTGGAGTACGGGGAACGGTGGCTACACCTTC. This codes for CAWSTGNGGYTF.

This chain uses TRBV24-1 with TRBJ2-7, with 10 positions matching TRBD1. This CDR3 region has 15 residues. CDR1 is KGHDR, CDR2 SFDVKD, per germline. V shed 3 bases, J shed 4 bases, and the junction held 5 bases outside the gene matches. CDR3 DNA sequence: TGTGCCACCAGTGATCGGACAGGGGGGCATTACGAGCAGTACTTC. Translating it yields CATSDRTGGHYEQYF.

J is TRBJ2-3 and V is TRBV5-8; D gene uncertain. V lost 4 bases, J lost 7 bases, and 10 bases lay in between. Germline V CDR1 and CDR2: SGHTS, YDEGEE. This CDR3 is built from 12 residues. The DNA of the CDR3 is TGTGCCAGCAGCCTACTGGTTAATACGCAGTATTTT. Its translation: CASSLLVNTQYF.

This clone showed up just a few times. This rearrangement joins TRBV5-1 to TRBJ1-1; D is perhaps TRBD1 (6 bases). Deletions cut 4 bases from V and 3 bases from J, with 10 bases between. This CDR3 comprises 13 residues. Germline V lookup: CDR1 SGHRS, CDR2 YFSETQ. The CDR3 nucleotides are TGCGCCAGCAGCCAAAAGGGGGACACTGAAGCTTTCTTT. Residues: CASSQKGDTEAFF.

V usage is TRBV28 and J usage is TRBJ1-3, with TRBD1 as a possible D gene (5 bases). This CDR3 has 17 amino acids. The germline V gene encodes CDR1 MDHEN and CDR2 SYDVKM. V was clipped by 6 bases and J by 3 bases, with 21 bases between them. CDR3 residues: CASRSSRGGGIGNTIYF. The CDR3 nucleotides are TGTGCCAGCAGATCCTCCCGGGGGGGTGGCATTGGAAACACCATATATTTT.

This chain connects TRBV7-2 to TRBJ2-3, with D possibly matching TRBD2 (6 bases). The CDR3 runs 14 residues. V shed 11 bases and J shed 2 bases, with 17 bases lying between them. The germline V gene has CDR1 SGHTA and CDR2 FQGNSA. CDR3 DNA: TGTGCCGTTCGCTTTGGACTAACCACAGATACGCAGTATTTT. Protein sequence: CAVRFGLTTDTQYF.

J is TRBJ1-1 and V is TRBV6-5; D is ambiguous. This CDR3 is 11 amino acids long. Germline V gene lookup returns CDR1 MNHEY and CDR2 SVGAGI. V lost 6 bases to trimming and J lost 3 bases, with 5 bases between them. The CDR3 sequence is CASRLYTEAFF. CDR3 coding DNA: TGTGCCAGCAGACTTTACACTGAAGCTTTCTTT.

V is TRBV4-3 and J is TRBJ2-5; 7 nucleotides match TRBD2. Per germline, CDR1 LGHNA and CDR2 YSLEER. The CDR3 sequence is 16 residues long. V was clipped by 0 bases and J by 2 bases; unmatched bases: 6. Here the CDR3 DNA reads TGCGCCAGCAGCCAAGATCTGGCGGGAGTGCAAGAGACCCAGTACTTC. Translating gives CASSQDLAGVQETQYF.

This chain joins TRBV18 and TRBJ1-1, with TRBD1 matching 10 bases. The germline V gene encodes CDR1 KGHSH and CDR2 LQKENI. The length of the CDR3 is 17 residues. V trimming: 6 bases; J trimming: 4 bases; junction bases outside the gene matches: 14. CDR3: CASSLQGQGSSSTEAFF. In DNA, the CDR3 is TGTGCCAGCTCCCTCCAGGGACAGGGGAGTTCGAGCACTGAAGCTTTCTTT.